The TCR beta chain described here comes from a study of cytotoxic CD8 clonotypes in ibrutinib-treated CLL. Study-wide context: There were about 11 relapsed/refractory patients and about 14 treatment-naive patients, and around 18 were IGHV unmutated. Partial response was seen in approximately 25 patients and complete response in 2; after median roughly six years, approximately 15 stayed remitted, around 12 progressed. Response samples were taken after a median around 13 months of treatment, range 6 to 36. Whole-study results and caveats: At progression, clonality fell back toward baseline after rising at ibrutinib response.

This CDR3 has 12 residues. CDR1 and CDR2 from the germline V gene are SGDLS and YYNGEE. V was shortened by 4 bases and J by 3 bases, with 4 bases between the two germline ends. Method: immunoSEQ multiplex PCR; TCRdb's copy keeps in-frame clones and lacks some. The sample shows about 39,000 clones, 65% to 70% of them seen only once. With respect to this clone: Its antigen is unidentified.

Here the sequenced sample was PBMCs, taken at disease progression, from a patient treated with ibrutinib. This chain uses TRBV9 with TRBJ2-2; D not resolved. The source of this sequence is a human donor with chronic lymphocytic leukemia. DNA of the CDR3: TGTGCCAGCAGCTTACACACCGGGGAGCTGTTTTTT. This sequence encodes CASSLHTGELFF. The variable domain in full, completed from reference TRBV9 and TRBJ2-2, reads DSGVTQTPKHLITATGQRVTLRCSPRSGDLSVYWYQQSLDQGLQFLIQYYNGEERAKGNILERFSAQQFPDLHSELNLSSLELGDSALYFCASSLHTGELFFGEGSRLTVL.